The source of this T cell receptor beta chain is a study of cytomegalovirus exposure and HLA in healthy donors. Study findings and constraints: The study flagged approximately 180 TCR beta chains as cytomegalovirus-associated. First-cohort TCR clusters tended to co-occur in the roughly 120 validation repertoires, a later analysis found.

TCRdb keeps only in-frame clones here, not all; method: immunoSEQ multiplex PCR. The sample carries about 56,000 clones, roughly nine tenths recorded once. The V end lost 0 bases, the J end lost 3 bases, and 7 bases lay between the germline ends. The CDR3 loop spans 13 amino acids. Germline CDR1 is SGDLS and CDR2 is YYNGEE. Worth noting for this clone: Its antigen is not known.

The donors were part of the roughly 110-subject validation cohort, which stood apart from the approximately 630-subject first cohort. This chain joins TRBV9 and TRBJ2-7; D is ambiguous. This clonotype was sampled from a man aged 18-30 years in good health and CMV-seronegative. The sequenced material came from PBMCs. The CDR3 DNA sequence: TGTGCCAGCAGCGTAGAGCCTCGCTACGAGCAGTACTTC. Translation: CASSVEPRYEQYF.